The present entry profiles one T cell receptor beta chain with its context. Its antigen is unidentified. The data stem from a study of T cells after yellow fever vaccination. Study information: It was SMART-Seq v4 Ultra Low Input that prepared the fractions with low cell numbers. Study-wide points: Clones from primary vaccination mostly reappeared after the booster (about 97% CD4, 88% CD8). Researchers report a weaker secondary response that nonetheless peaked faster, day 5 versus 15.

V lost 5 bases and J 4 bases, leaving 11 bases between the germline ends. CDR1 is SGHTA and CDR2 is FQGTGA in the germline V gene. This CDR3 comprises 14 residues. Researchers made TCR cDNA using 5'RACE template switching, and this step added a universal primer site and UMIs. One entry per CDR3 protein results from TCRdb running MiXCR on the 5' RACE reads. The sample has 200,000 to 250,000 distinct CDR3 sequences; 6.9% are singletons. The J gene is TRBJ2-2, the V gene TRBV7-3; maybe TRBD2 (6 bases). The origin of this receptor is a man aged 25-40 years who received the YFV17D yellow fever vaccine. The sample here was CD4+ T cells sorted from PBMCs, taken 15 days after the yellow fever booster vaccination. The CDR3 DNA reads TGTGCCAGCAGCCCGGGGACTGGCACCGGGGAGCTGTTTTTT. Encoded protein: CASSPGTGTGELFF.